The sample holds many counts of the clone carrying this TCR beta chain. Amplified TCR beta CDR3 regions came from RNA transcripts. A set of HTBI primers served as the primers for a first-round RT-PCR of the TCR CDR3. MiXCR, applied by TCRdb to the multiplex PCR reads, yields one record per CDR3 protein. This sample has about 500,000 distinct CDR3 sequences; about 15% occur once, and the top ten carry 25% to 35%. Trimming removed 5 bases from V and 9 bases from J; junction bases left unmatched: 7. The CDR3 is 12 amino acids. Per germline, CDR1 SGHTA and CDR2 FQGNSA. Active moderate-to-severe ophthalmopathy, Clinical Activity Score at least 3, NOSPECS at least 4, under 3 months' duration. The data were obtained in a study of T cells in Graves' hyperthyroidism and ophthalmopathy.

The receptor's source is a woman aged 25-40 years with Graves' ophthalmopathy. The sample comprised blood. This chain joins TRBV7-2 and TRBJ2-7, with 7 bases fitting TRBD1. The CDR3 is CASSLTGERQYF. For the CDR3, the DNA is TGTGCCAGCAGCCTAACAGGGGAGAGGCAGTACTTC.